These 18 T cell receptor beta chains share one sample of origin, sequenced in a study of cytomegalovirus exposure and HLA in healthy donors. Both 60 Vbeta primers and 13 Jbeta primers went into the PCR. The assay was immunoSEQ multiplex PCR, and TCRdb's table has in-frame clones only and misses some. This table holds tens of thousands of clones, approximately 80% found once. Sequencing used PBMCs. These receptors all come from a middle-aged woman in good health and CMV-seronegative.

The chain recombines TRBV5-5 with TRBJ2-2, with no clear D. V lost 1 base and J 1 base, leaving 8 bases between the germline ends. Per the germline V gene, CDR1 is SGHKS and CDR2 is YYEKEE (reference sequence). The CDR3 spans 15 residues. The CDR3 DNA sequence: TGTGCCAGCAGCTTGCAATCATTGAACACCGGGGAGCTGTTTTTT. It specifies CASSLQSLNTGELFF.

This rearrangement joins TRBV7-9 to TRBJ2-1; 10 bases are a match to TRBD2. The CDR3 contains 14 residues. V lost 2 bases and J lost 7; bases outside the gene matches: 2. Germline V gene data show CDR1 as SEHNR and CDR2 as FQNEAQ (reference sequence). The CDR3 DNA reads TGTGCCAGCAGCTTAAGCGGGAGGGGGAATGAGCAGTTCTTC. Translating gives CASSLSGRGNEQFF.

The CDR3 is CASSPLSAGGGTDTQYF. CDR3 nucleotide sequence: TGTGCCAGCAGTCCCCTATCGGCGGGAGGAGGCACAGATACGCAGTATTTT. The genes are TRBV28 and TRBJ2-3; TRBD2 matches 8 bases. The CDR3 runs 17 residues. Trimming at V came to 5 bases and at J to 1 base, leaving 11 bases not matched to a gene. Germline loops: CDR1 MDHEN, CDR2 SYDVKM.

This clone was detected a few times. CDR3 amino acids: CASSGGAGQSIGTEAFF. The CDR3 DNA reads TGCGCCAGCAGCGGGGGGGCCGGACAGTCGATTGGCACTGAAGCTTTCTTT. The chain employs TRBV5-1 and TRBJ1-1, with TRBD1 as a possible D gene (6 bases). There are 17 residues in the CDR3. Germline CDR1 and CDR2: SGHRS and YFSETQ. Trimming pared 4 bases from V and 4 bases from J, leaving 23 bases between.

V is TRBV27 and J is TRBJ1-5, with D perhaps TRBD1 (5 bases). The length of the CDR3 is 14 residues. The V end was cut by 6 bases, the J end by 1 base, with 10 bases between. The germline gives CDR1 MNHEY, CDR2 SMNVEV (reference sequence). The CDR3 DNA follows: TGTGCCAGCAGAGTGGGGGGAAGCAATCAGCCCCAGCATTTT. Encoded protein: CASRVGGSNQPQHF.

The chain carries TRBV4-3 and TRBJ2-2; D remains ambiguous. Looked up from germline, CDR1 is LGHNA and CDR2 is YSLEER. Between the trimmed V and J ends, which lost 0 bases and 2 bases, there was a span of 7 bases. This CDR3 is built from 15 residues. The CDR3 nucleotides read TGCGCCAGCAGCCAAGACGGAGTAAACACCGGGGAGCTGTTTTTT. It yields the protein CASSQDGVNTGELFF.

The chain uses TRBV5-4 and TRBJ2-3; the D is unclear. Trimming removed 1 base at V and 0 bases at J, with 9 bases between. Per germline, CDR1 SGHNT and CDR2 YYREEE (reference sequence). CDR3 length: 15 amino acids. The CDR3 DNA reads as TGTGCCAGCAGCTTGCGGAGCTCTAGCACAGATACGCAGTATTTT. Its protein product is CASSLRSSSTDTQYF.

V and J are TRBV29-1 and TRBJ1-2; D perhaps matches TRBD1 (5 bases). Germline lookup yields CDR1 SQVTM and CDR2 ANQGSEA. Trimming shortened V by 6 bases and J by 8 bases, and 13 bases separated the two germline ends. The CDR3 is made up of 11 amino acids. The CDR3 coding sequence is TGCAGCGTCTCTACGGGGGTGGGCTACACCTTC. As protein: CSVSTGVGYTF.

The chain is built from TRBV7-8 and TRBJ2-7; possibly TRBD1 for D (6 bases). Germline V gene lookup returns CDR1 SGHVS and CDR2 FQNEAQ. V dropped 3 bases and J dropped 5 bases, with 11 bases sitting between them. CDR3 length equals 13 residues. CDR3 amino acids: CASSLNTGNEQYF. The CDR3, as DNA: TGTGCCAGCAGCTTGAATACAGGGAACGAGCAGTACTTC.

The chain has TRBV7-9 and TRBJ1-1; no firm D call. There are 14 residues in the CDR3. Per germline, CDR1 SEHNR and CDR2 FQNEAQ (reference sequence). V gave up 1 base and J gave up 10 bases, with 16 bases separating them. CDR3 bases: TGTGCCAGCAGCTTAGTGTGGTCTAACCGCGGAGCTTTCTTT. This gives the protein CASSLVWSNRGAFF.

The chain recombines TRBV6-5 with TRBJ1-2; D remains ambiguous. Germline assignment: CDR1 MNHEY and CDR2 SVGAGI. This CDR3 is built from 14 residues. The V gene lost 4 bases and the J gene lost 6 bases, with 15 bases spanning the gap. CDR3: CASSLVNRGNGYTF. The DNA of the CDR3 is TGTGCCAGCAGTTTGGTAAACCGCGGGAATGGCTACACCTTC.

The chain employs TRBV29-1 and TRBJ1-1; 8 bases align to TRBD1. This CDR3 has 15 residues. V lost 2 bases to trimming and J lost 0 bases; unmatched junction nucleotides: 5. The germline V gene has CDR1 SQVTM and CDR2 ANQGSEA. In DNA, the CDR3 is TGCAGCGTTGAAAAGCAGGGGGCCCTGAACACTGAAGCTTTCTTT. It specifies CSVEKQGALNTEAFF.

The CDR3 is CAISGTGGGNQPQHF. The CDR3 DNA reads TGTGCCATCAGTGGGACCGGAGGGGGCAATCAGCCCCAGCATTTT. The chain is built from TRBV10-3 and TRBJ1-5, with D possibly matching TRBD1 (5 bases). CDR1 and CDR2 from the germline V gene are ENHRY and SYGVKD. The CDR3 contains 15 residues. The V and J ends lost 4 bases and 2 bases respectively, with 12 bases between them.

The chain carries TRBV11-3 and TRBJ2-7; 8 nucleotides align to TRBD2. This CDR3 is 14 amino acids long. Looked up from germline, CDR1 is SGHNT and CDR2 is YENEEA. Trimming at V came to 2 bases and at J to 4 bases, leaving 4 bases not matched to a gene. The CDR3 region has the DNA TGTGCCAGCAGCTTACTAGCGGGTAGTTACGAGCAGTACTTC. Amino acid sequence: CASSLLAGSYEQYF.

Only a few counts were recorded for this clone. This sequence joins TRBV6-1 and TRBJ2-7, with 10 bases aligning to TRBD2. V gave up 6 bases and J gave up 2 bases; unmatched junction bases: 4. Germline CDR1 and CDR2: MNHNS and SASEGT. The CDR3 extends over 14 amino acids. CDR3 in DNA: TGTGCCAGCAGGGAGAGCGGGAGGGCCTACGAGCAGTACTTC. Its translation: CASRESGRAYEQYF.

V is TRBV5-1 and J is TRBJ1-2; D is perhaps TRBD1 (5 bases). The CDR3 sequence is 15 residues long. From germline, CDR1 is SGHRS and CDR2 YFSETQ. The ends were cut back, 4 bases at V and 4 bases at J, with 17 bases in the middle. For the CDR3, the DNA is TGCGCCAGCAGCGGGGGGGACGCCGTGATCTATGGCTACACCTTC. Its translation: CASSGGDAVIYGYTF.

The chain combines TRBV5-1 with TRBJ2-6, with TRBD1 identical over 10 bases. Germline CDR1 and CDR2: SGHRS and YFSETQ. This CDR3 has 19 amino acids. The ends lost 0 bases at V and 1 base at J; junction bases unmatched: 7. The CDR3 coding sequence is TGCGCCAGCAGCTTGGCCGGAGGGACAGGGGTATCTGGGGCCAACGTCCTGACTTTC. Encoded protein: CASSLAGGTGVSGANVLTF. The full variable domain, its missing parts supplied by reference TRBV5-1 and TRBJ2-6, is KAGVTQTPRYLIKTRGQQVTLSCSPISGHRSVSWYQQTPGQGLQFLFEYFSETQRNKGNFPGRFSGRQFSNSRSEMNVSTLELGDSALYLCASSLAGGTGVSGANVLTFGAGSRLTVL.

This clone has a single count. The chain recombines TRBV6-1 with TRBJ2-1, with D possibly matching TRBD2 (5 bases). The germline CDR1 and CDR2 sequences are MNHNS and SASEGT. V was shortened by 5 bases and J by 4 bases, with 12 bases between the two germline ends. The CDR3 consists of 14 residues. As DNA, the CDR3 is TGTGCCAGCAGTACCTGGACTCTTTACAATGAGCAGTTCTTC. This gives the protein CASSTWTLYNEQFF.